The TCR beta chain under discussion was sequenced for a study of CD8+ T cells in alopecia areata (dated by TCRdb to the late 2010s). Context from the whole study: The treated patients took part in an open-label pilot trial in which moderate-to-severe alopecia areata was treated with oral tofacitinib at 5 to 10 mg twice daily. Patients stayed on tofacitinib for 6 to 18 months and then had 6 months of follow-up off drug so that delayed response and recurrence could be assessed. The study used high-throughput TCRbeta sequencing to examine T cell clonal expansion in alopecia areata, in both the C3H/HeJ mouse model and human patients. Human TCRbeta sequencing covered scalp tissue and sorted CD4+ and CD8+ peripheral blood T cells from patchy and totalis/universalis alopecia areata patients and healthy controls. Tofacitinib-treated patients had biopsies at baseline and at 4 and 24 weeks of treatment, with a later scalp biopsy in several patients. Scalp clonality was compared among normal scalp (n=4), patchy alopecia areata scalp (n=8), and alopecia totalis/universalis scalp (n=8). The RNA source kit depended on sample type: the PAXgene miRNA kit for fixed scalp, the miRNeasy kit for PBMCs, and the RNeasy kit for mouse skin. immunoSEQ multiplex PCR using 35 Vbeta forward primers and 13 Jbeta reverse primers was used to amplify TCRbeta CDR3 regions. The study at large found these results: TCR sequences shared between patients were less clear than in mice, possibly partly because of HLA diversity in the patient population. Compared with normal scalp, lesional scalp had higher clonality and more expanded CD8+ clones, particularly in alopecia totalis/universalis, a pattern that suggests antigenic drive. Unlike mouse skin, where gammadelta T cells dominate, normal human skin contains resident alphabeta T cells that get sequenced too, which complicates analysis of the scalp TCR repertoire.

Including the terminal cysteine and phenylalanine, the CDR3 comprises 13 residues. Only CDR3 DNA is held: 39 bases, read in frame from base 1. Per the germline V gene, MNHEY is the CDR1 and SVGAGI is the CDR2. Trimmed from V: 6 bases; trimmed from J: 9 bases; junction bases lacking a gene match: 4. This clone was counted only a few times. Its antigen specificity is not known. No base quality information exists; no much larger clone differs at one position. The library was produced with the immunoSEQ multiplex PCR assay. To provide template for TCR sequencing, every sample had RNA extracted and reverse transcribed into cDNA. SuperScript III was used to make first-strand cDNA, primed with a 2:1 mix of oligo-dT and random hexamers. Amplification bias was assessed with a synthetic immune receptor repertoire, and residual bias was removed computationally. The study's own analysis went as follows. After raw reads were preprocessed to remove errors, the CDR3 was defined following IMGT conventions as running from the conserved cysteine to phenylalanine. Clonality was computed by normalizing Shannon entropy by log2 of the number of productive unique TCRs and subtracting the result from 1. Whether each scalp clone was CD4 or CD8 was inferred by checking scalp TCRbeta sequences against the CD4 and CD8 repertoires from sorted blood. Sourced from immuneACCESS, this table was stored by TCRdb with only in-frame sequences that have V and J called. A share of the clones is absent; for the studies checked, an unresolved V gene accounts for under half, and the remainder has no known explanation. V and J calls and clone size are those listed in that table; D and trimming were worked out from the DNA. For this sample the table gives 150,000 or so clones, of which around 47% were detected only once. About 6.4% of the sample belongs to the ten largest clones.

Lesional scalp punch biopsies and peripheral blood were obtained from alopecia areata patients. After PBMCs were isolated by density centrifugation and stained for CD3, CD4 and CD8, a FACSAria was used to sort CD4+ and CD8+ T cells. Material: CD4+ T cells sorted from blood. This chain is built from TRBV6-5 and TRBJ2-1, and 11 junctional nucleotides match TRBD2. The sequence was collected from a human donor with alopecia areata. The CDR3 is CASSLGLAGEQFF. In nucleotides, the sequence is TGTGCCAGCAGCCTCGGACTAGCGGGTGAGCAGTTCTTC.